This T cell receptor beta chain was retrieved from a study of T cell responses to AZD1222 COVID-19 vaccine. The wider study: Pooled in the analysis were second doses at about 4 or about 12 weeks. General observations from the study: There were mostly white British donors and more females than males, and clonal diversity was possibly underestimated. Spike-specific TCR breadth and depth rose after two AZD1222 doses.

Comment on this clone: Its target is unknown.

Libraries were prepared by immunoSEQ multiplex PCR; TCRdb keeps only in-frame clonotypes and omits some of them. The sample has some 84,000 clones; about 86% are singletons. The sequence derives from an adult in good health. Sequenced material: peripheral blood, taken on day 0 of AZD1222 vaccination.

CDR3 nucleotide sequence: TGTGCCAGCAGTTACGCCTTTGGACTGAAAATACAGCAGTTCTTC. It translates to CASSYAFGLKIQQFF. This rearrangement joins TRBV6-5 to TRBJ2-1; D is perhaps TRBD2 (5 bases). Germline assignment: CDR1 MNHEY and CDR2 SVGAGI. CDR3 size: 15 residues. V was shortened by 2 bases and J by 11 bases, with 19 bases between the two germline ends.